Here is one T cell receptor (beta chain) with its context. Via MiXCR, TCRdb re-called the 5' RACE reads, giving one row per CDR3 protein. Among about 470,000 distinct CDR3 sequences listed, roughly 18% were seen once. The sample originates from a study of T-cell memory formation after mild COVID-19. CDR3 length equals 18 residues. Germline V gives CDR1 SNHLY, CDR2 FYNNEI. V lost 3 bases and J lost 5; bases outside the gene matches: 14. The rearrangement uses TRBV2 and TRBJ2-1, with TRBD2 matching 9 bases. The source of this sequence is an adult woman who had mild COVID-19 (a few samples of this study predate the infection). Cell type and time point are not known. The sample comprised PBMCs or a T cell subset sorted from them (not recorded which). In DNA form, the CDR3 reads TGTGCCAGCAGTGACGTTAGCGGGGGATCTCATAGTAACAATGAGCAGTTCTTC. Amino acids: CASSDVSGGSHSNNEQFF.